This is a list of T cell receptor beta chains from one sample in a study of T cells in Graves' hyperthyroidism and ophthalmopathy. TCRdb ran MiXCR on the multiplex PCR reads and lists one entry per CDR3 protein. The repertoire holds about 680,000 distinct CDR3 sequences, around a third seen once, with about a third in the top ten. The sequencing sample was made of blood. Receptors were obtained from a woman aged 40 to 50 with Graves' hyperthyroidism. The CDR3 runs from the conserved cysteine through the conserved F or W. A D gene is named only where the DNA matches it firmly. Clone size is given for some rows only: seen once, a few or many times, or a class if the clone is expanded.

j_call: TRBJ1-4
v_call: TRBV2
d_call: TRBD1
cdr3_length: 14
clone_size: many
cdr3_nt: TGTGCCAGCAGAGCCGGGACAGGGTATGAAAAACTGTTTTTT
cdr3_aa: CASRAGTGYEKLFF

j_call: TRBJ2-7
v_call: TRBV14
d_call: -
cdr3_length: 13
clone_size: -
cdr3_nt: TGTGCCAGCAGCCATTTAACCCGGTACGAGCAGTACTTC
cdr3_aa: CASSHLTRYEQYF

j_call: TRBJ2-5
v_call: TRBV19
d_call: -
cdr3_length: 16
clone_size: -
cdr3_nt: TGTGCCAGTAGGGCAGGTAAAACCTACGGGCAAGAGACCCAGTACTTC
cdr3_aa: CASRAGKTYGQETQYF

j_call: TRBJ2-7
v_call: TRBV9
d_call: -
cdr3_length: 13
clone_size: many
cdr3_nt: TGTGCCAGCAGCGCATCTCATATGAACGAGCAGTACTTC
cdr3_aa: CASSASHMNEQYF

j_call: TRBJ2-7
v_call: TRBV11-2
d_call: -
cdr3_length: 11
clone_size: -
cdr3_nt: TGTGCCAGCAGCCGCTGGAGCGAGCAGTACTTC
cdr3_aa: CASSRWSEQYF

j_call: TRBJ2-2
v_call: TRBV29-1
d_call: -
cdr3_length: 11
clone_size: many
cdr3_nt: TGCAGCGTTGTAAGAGGGGTGGAGCTGTTTTTT
cdr3_aa: CSVVRGVELFF

j_call: TRBJ2-2
v_call: TRBV10-3
d_call: TRBD1
cdr3_length: 18
clone_size: once
cdr3_nt: TGTGCCATCAGGGATCCGGGACAGGGGGCTTCGAACACCGGGGAGCTGTTTTTT
cdr3_aa: CAIRDPGQGASNTGELFF

j_call: TRBJ1-6
v_call: TRBV7-9
d_call: -
cdr3_length: 16
clone_size: many
cdr3_nt: TGTGCCAGCAGCTCCGACACCAGAGGCAATAATTCACCCCTCCACTTT
cdr3_aa: CASSSDTRGNNSPLHF

j_call: TRBJ1-3
v_call: TRBV2
d_call: -
cdr3_length: 13
clone_size: -
cdr3_nt: TGTGCCAGCAGTCCGGACCAGGTGAACACCATATATTTT
cdr3_aa: CASSPDQVNTIYF

j_call: TRBJ2-3
v_call: TRBV10-2
d_call: TRBD2
cdr3_length: 16
clone_size: -
cdr3_nt: TGCGCCAGCAGTGAGGCTAGCGGGAGGGGGACAGATACGCAGTATTTT
cdr3_aa: CASSEASGRGTDTQYF

j_call: TRBJ1-5
v_call: TRBV25-1
d_call: -
cdr3_length: 18
clone_size: many
cdr3_nt: TGTGCCAGCAGTGAATTCGGTTTGGGACGGTGGGGCAATCAGCCCCAGCATTTT
cdr3_aa: CASSEFGLGRWGNQPQHF

j_call: TRBJ1-1
v_call: TRBV7-9
d_call: -
cdr3_length: 13
clone_size: many
cdr3_nt: TGTGCCAGCAGCTCAATGGCTGGCACTGAAGCTTTCTTT
cdr3_aa: CASSSMAGTEAFF

j_call: TRBJ1-6
v_call: TRBV12-3/TRBV12-4
d_call: -
cdr3_length: 13
clone_size: many
cdr3_nt: TGTGCCAGCAGTTTAGGACAGCCATCACCCCTCCACTTT
cdr3_aa: CASSLGQPSPLHF

j_call: TRBJ1-1
v_call: TRBV20-1
d_call: TRBD1
cdr3_length: 16
clone_size: many
cdr3_nt: TGCAGTGCTACCCATAGAGACAGGGGAAGGGGGGCTGAAGCTTTCTTT
cdr3_aa: CSATHRDRGRGAEAFF

j_call: TRBJ1-5
v_call: TRBV2
d_call: -
cdr3_length: 16
clone_size: many
cdr3_nt: TGTGCCAGCAGTGAAACGGTTATCTTTACCAATCAGCCCCAGCATTTT
cdr3_aa: CASSETVIFTNQPQHF

j_call: TRBJ2-7
v_call: TRBV9
d_call: -
cdr3_length: 13
clone_size: many
cdr3_nt: TGTGCCAGCAGCCCGTACCTCAAGGGCGAGCAGTACTTC
cdr3_aa: CASSPYLKGEQYF

j_call: TRBJ2-2
v_call: TRBV2
d_call: -
cdr3_length: 11
clone_size: many
cdr3_nt: TGTGCCACCCAGTACACCGGGGAGCTGTTTTTT
cdr3_aa: CATQYTGELFF

j_call: TRBJ1-2
v_call: TRBV29-1
d_call: TRBD1
cdr3_length: 13
clone_size: many
cdr3_nt: TGCAGCGTTGACGGGCAGGGGGGCTATGGCTACACCTTC
cdr3_aa: CSVDGQGGYGYTF

j_call: TRBJ2-6
v_call: TRBV29-1
d_call: -
cdr3_length: 16
clone_size: many
cdr3_nt: TGCAGCGTTCAACCGGTGACAACAAGTGGGGCCAACGTCCTGACTTTC
cdr3_aa: CSVQPVTTSGANVLTF

j_call: TRBJ2-5
v_call: TRBV7-2
d_call: -
cdr3_length: 16
clone_size: -
cdr3_nt: TGTGCCAGCAGCTCTGGAGTATCGGGGAATCAAGAGACCCAGTACTTC
cdr3_aa: CASSSGVSGNQETQYF

j_call: TRBJ2-5
v_call: TRBV5-1
d_call: TRBD1
cdr3_length: 16
clone_size: once
cdr3_nt: TGCGCCAGCAGCTCCGGGACAGGGGGCTGGGATGAGACCCAGTACTTC
cdr3_aa: CASSSGTGGWDETQYF

j_call: TRBJ1-6
v_call: TRBV3-1
d_call: -
cdr3_length: 14
clone_size: many
cdr3_nt: TGTGCCAGCAGCCAAGATAATCCGGATTCACCCCTCCACTTT
cdr3_aa: CASSQDNPDSPLHF

j_call: TRBJ2-7
v_call: TRBV28
d_call: -
cdr3_length: 15
clone_size: once
cdr3_nt: TGTGCCAGCAGTTTATATCCCAGAAGCTCCTACGAGCAGTACTTC
cdr3_aa: CASSLYPRSSYEQYF

j_call: TRBJ2-5
v_call: TRBV10-2
d_call: TRBD2
cdr3_length: 13
clone_size: few
cdr3_nt: TGCGCCAGCATCGCGGGGGGGCGAGAGACCCAGTACTTC
cdr3_aa: CASIAGGRETQYF

j_call: TRBJ1-1
v_call: TRBV2
d_call: TRBD1
cdr3_length: 14
clone_size: few
cdr3_nt: TGTGCCAGCAGCTCGAAACAGGGGCGCACTGAAGCTTTCTTT
cdr3_aa: CASSSKQGRTEAFF

j_call: TRBJ1-6
v_call: TRBV12-3/TRBV12-4
d_call: TRBD1
cdr3_length: 17
clone_size: once
cdr3_nt: TGTGCCAGCAGTAGACAGGGACAGGAGCCTCAGAATTCACCCCTCCACTTT
cdr3_aa: CASSRQGQEPQNSPLHF

j_call: TRBJ1-1
v_call: TRBV7-9
d_call: -
cdr3_length: 14
clone_size: few
cdr3_nt: TGTGCCAGCAGATCCCGGACCGCGAACACTGAAGCTTTCTTT
cdr3_aa: CASRSRTANTEAFF

j_call: TRBJ2-7
v_call: TRBV5-1
d_call: -
cdr3_length: 12
clone_size: many
cdr3_nt: TGCGCCAGCAGCTTGGGTAAGGGACAACCGTACTTC
cdr3_aa: CASSLGKGQPYF

j_call: TRBJ2-2
v_call: TRBV7-7
d_call: -
cdr3_length: 14
clone_size: many
cdr3_nt: TGTGCTAGCAGGCCCGCAGGGAACACCGGGGAGCTGTTTTTT
cdr3_aa: CASRPAGNTGELFF

j_call: TRBJ2-5
v_call: TRBV6-6
d_call: -
cdr3_length: 14
clone_size: -
cdr3_nt: TGTGCCAGCAGCCAAAGTGGGGTTTCTGAGACCCAGTACTTC
cdr3_aa: CASSQSGVSETQYF

j_call: TRBJ1-4
v_call: TRBV4-1
d_call: -
cdr3_length: 15
clone_size: -
cdr3_nt: TGCGCCAGCAGCCAAGAGGGGCAGTTTAATGAAAAACTGTTTTTT
cdr3_aa: CASSQEGQFNEKLFF

j_call: TRBJ1-2
v_call: TRBV6-2/TRBV6-3
d_call: -
cdr3_length: 15
clone_size: -
cdr3_nt: TGTGCCAGCAGTTCCCTACAGGAGTATAACTATGGCTACACCTTC
cdr3_aa: CASSSLQEYNYGYTF

j_call: TRBJ2-5
v_call: TRBV7-2
d_call: -
cdr3_length: 17
clone_size: few
cdr3_nt: TGTGCCAGCAGCCAAGGCAGGACTGGGAAGTACCAAGAGACCCAGTACTTC
cdr3_aa: CASSQGRTGKYQETQYF

j_call: TRBJ2-7
v_call: TRBV6-1
d_call: -
cdr3_length: 14
clone_size: -
cdr3_nt: TGTGCCAGCAGTTCCCGGGACAATCGGAACGAGCAGTACTTC
cdr3_aa: CASSSRDNRNEQYF

j_call: TRBJ1-6
v_call: TRBV10-3
d_call: -
cdr3_length: 16
clone_size: -
cdr3_nt: TGTGCCATCAGTGAGTCGGGTCAGGGGAGGAATTCACCCCTCCACTTT
cdr3_aa: CAISESGQGRNSPLHF

j_call: TRBJ1-1
v_call: TRBV7-9
d_call: -
cdr3_length: 18
clone_size: few
cdr3_nt: TGTGCCAGCAGCTTAGTCGAGTTAAAGGGAGCACTGAACACTGAAGCTTTCTTT
cdr3_aa: CASSLVELKGALNTEAFF

j_call: TRBJ2-2
v_call: TRBV2
d_call: -
cdr3_length: 15
clone_size: -
cdr3_nt: TGTGCCAGCATGACCCACGGAGCGAACACCGGGGAGCTGTTTTTT
cdr3_aa: CASMTHGANTGELFF

j_call: TRBJ1-6
v_call: TRBV10-3
d_call: TRBD1
cdr3_length: 15
clone_size: -
cdr3_nt: TGTGCCATCAGTGAGCGGACAGGGGCTGATTCACCCCTCCACTTT
cdr3_aa: CAISERTGADSPLHF

j_call: TRBJ2-7
v_call: TRBV7-2
d_call: TRBD1
cdr3_length: 18
clone_size: once
cdr3_nt: TGTGCCAGCAGCTACCGGGGACAGGGGCGGACAATCGTCTACGAGCAGTACTTC
cdr3_aa: CASSYRGQGRTIVYEQYF

j_call: TRBJ1-1
v_call: TRBV4-1
d_call: -
cdr3_length: 16
clone_size: -
cdr3_nt: TGCGCCAGCAGCCAATCGAACACCGGACAGTACACTGAAGCTTTCTTT
cdr3_aa: CASSQSNTGQYTEAFF

j_call: TRBJ1-1
v_call: TRBV7-2
d_call: -
cdr3_length: 13
clone_size: many
cdr3_nt: TGTGCCAGCAGCTTAGCGGGGGGTTGGGAAGCTTTCTTT
cdr3_aa: CASSLAGGWEAFF

j_call: TRBJ2-1
v_call: TRBV15
d_call: -
cdr3_length: 11
clone_size: -
cdr3_nt: TGTGCCACCAGCTCGTCGAATGAGCAGTTCTTC
cdr3_aa: CATSSSNEQFF

j_call: TRBJ2-1
v_call: TRBV15
d_call: -
cdr3_length: 14
clone_size: -
cdr3_nt: TGTGCCACCAGCAGAGATGTGGGGAGGAGCGAGCAGTTCTTC
cdr3_aa: CATSRDVGRSEQFF

j_call: TRBJ2-7
v_call: TRBV6-5
d_call: -
cdr3_length: 13
clone_size: many
cdr3_nt: TGTGCCAGCAGTGTCAGACCTTCCTACGAGCAGTACTTC
cdr3_aa: CASSVRPSYEQYF

j_call: TRBJ2-7
v_call: TRBV20-1
d_call: TRBD1
cdr3_length: 13
clone_size: -
cdr3_nt: TGCAGTGCTAGAGGGACAGGGACCTACGAGCAGTACTTC
cdr3_aa: CSARGTGTYEQYF

j_call: TRBJ1-2
v_call: TRBV7-9
d_call: -
cdr3_length: 16
clone_size: -
cdr3_nt: TGTGCCAGCGGCCAAGATCTTGGCCCGGCCCCCCGAGGCTACACCTTC
cdr3_aa: CASGQDLGPAPRGYTF

j_call: TRBJ2-7
v_call: TRBV7-2
d_call: -
cdr3_length: 13
clone_size: many
cdr3_nt: TGTGCCAGCAGCTTAGAACGGAGGTACGAGCAGTACTTC
cdr3_aa: CASSLERRYEQYF

j_call: TRBJ2-7
v_call: TRBV7-2
d_call: TRBD2
cdr3_length: 15
clone_size: many
cdr3_nt: TGTGCCAGCTCACCACCTGCGGGGGGGATTGACGAGCAGTACTTC
cdr3_aa: CASSPPAGGIDEQYF

j_call: TRBJ1-1
v_call: TRBV7-2
d_call: -
cdr3_length: 13
clone_size: many
cdr3_nt: TGTGCCAGCAGTCGATTGGCGGACACTGAAGCTTTCTTT
cdr3_aa: CASSRLADTEAFF

j_call: TRBJ2-6
v_call: TRBV7-2
d_call: -
cdr3_length: 13
clone_size: -
cdr3_nt: TGTGCCAGCACCCAAGGGGGGGACTACGTCCTGACTTTC
cdr3_aa: CASTQGGDYVLTF

j_call: TRBJ1-1
v_call: TRBV6-6
d_call: -
cdr3_length: 13
clone_size: many
cdr3_nt: TGTGCCAGCAGTTACGGGTGGAACACTGAAGCTTTCTTT
cdr3_aa: CASSYGWNTEAFF

j_call: TRBJ2-6
v_call: TRBV4-3
d_call: -
cdr3_length: 18
clone_size: few
cdr3_nt: TGCGCCAGCAGCCAAGAGGGTGTTTCCTACTCTGGGGCCAACGTCCTGACTTTC
cdr3_aa: CASSQEGVSYSGANVLTF

j_call: TRBJ1-2
v_call: TRBV7-2
d_call: -
cdr3_length: 14
clone_size: -
cdr3_nt: TGTGCCAGCAGCCACTTTCAGGAGAACTATGGCTACACCTTC
cdr3_aa: CASSHFQENYGYTF

j_call: TRBJ2-7
v_call: TRBV20-1
d_call: -
cdr3_length: 15
clone_size: once
cdr3_nt: TGCAGTGCTAGAGGGTCGGGAGCGATTCCCTACGAGCAGTACTTC
cdr3_aa: CSARGSGAIPYEQYF

j_call: TRBJ1-2
v_call: TRBV19
d_call: TRBD1
cdr3_length: 15
clone_size: many
cdr3_nt: TGTGCCACCTTGGGACAGATGGCCTCTAACTATGGCTACACCTTC
cdr3_aa: CATLGQMASNYGYTF

j_call: TRBJ2-2
v_call: TRBV7-9
d_call: TRBD2
cdr3_length: 16
clone_size: many
cdr3_nt: TGTGCCAGCAGCCGTCCCATCGGGGGGGCGTCCGGGGAGCTGTTTTTT
cdr3_aa: CASSRPIGGASGELFF

j_call: TRBJ2-5
v_call: TRBV9
d_call: TRBD1
cdr3_length: 15
clone_size: -
cdr3_nt: TGTGCCAGCAGCTTCCGGGACAGGGGTGGAGAGACCCAGTACTTC
cdr3_aa: CASSFRDRGGETQYF